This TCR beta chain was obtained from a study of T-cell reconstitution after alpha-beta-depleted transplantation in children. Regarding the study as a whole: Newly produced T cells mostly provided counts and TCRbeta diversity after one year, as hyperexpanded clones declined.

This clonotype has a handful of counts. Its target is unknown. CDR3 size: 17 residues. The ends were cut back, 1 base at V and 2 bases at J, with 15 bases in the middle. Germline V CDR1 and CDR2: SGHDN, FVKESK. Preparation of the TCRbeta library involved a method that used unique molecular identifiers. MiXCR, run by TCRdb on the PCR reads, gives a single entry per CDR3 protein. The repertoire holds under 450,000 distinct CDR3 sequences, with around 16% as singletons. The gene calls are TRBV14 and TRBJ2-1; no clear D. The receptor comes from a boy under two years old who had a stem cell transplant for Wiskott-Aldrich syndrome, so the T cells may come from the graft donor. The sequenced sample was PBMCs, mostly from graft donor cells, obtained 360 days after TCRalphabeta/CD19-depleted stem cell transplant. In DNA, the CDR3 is TGTGCCAGCAGCCAAGTAGGTTGGCTACCTACCTACAATGAGCAGTTCTTC. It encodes CASSQVGWLPTYNEQFF.